This record covers a single T cell receptor beta chain. The same CDR3 is also encoded by other DNA sequences in this sample. This record comes from a study of metastatic and nonmetastatic thyroid tumors. Germline V gene data show CDR1 as SGHKS and CDR2 as YYEKEE (reference sequence). V was clipped by 4 bases and J by 5 bases; unmatched bases: 3. The CDR3 totals 14 residues. Patients underwent thyroid surgery, and none had received any treatment before it. TCRdb reprocessed the PCR reads using MiXCR. There are around 15,000 clones in the sample; 22% occur only once, and about a fifth lies in the top ten.

What was sequenced was adjacent normal tissue. The source is a female donor with papillary thyroid cancer or a benign thyroid nodule (not recorded which). Some clones in this sample may be carry-over from other donors' samples. The chain links TRBV5-5 to TRBJ1-6; 7 nucleotides line up with TRBD1. In DNA form, the CDR3 reads TGTGCCAGCAGCGCCGGGACAGATAATTCACCCCTCCACTTT. As protein: CASSAGTDNSPLHF.